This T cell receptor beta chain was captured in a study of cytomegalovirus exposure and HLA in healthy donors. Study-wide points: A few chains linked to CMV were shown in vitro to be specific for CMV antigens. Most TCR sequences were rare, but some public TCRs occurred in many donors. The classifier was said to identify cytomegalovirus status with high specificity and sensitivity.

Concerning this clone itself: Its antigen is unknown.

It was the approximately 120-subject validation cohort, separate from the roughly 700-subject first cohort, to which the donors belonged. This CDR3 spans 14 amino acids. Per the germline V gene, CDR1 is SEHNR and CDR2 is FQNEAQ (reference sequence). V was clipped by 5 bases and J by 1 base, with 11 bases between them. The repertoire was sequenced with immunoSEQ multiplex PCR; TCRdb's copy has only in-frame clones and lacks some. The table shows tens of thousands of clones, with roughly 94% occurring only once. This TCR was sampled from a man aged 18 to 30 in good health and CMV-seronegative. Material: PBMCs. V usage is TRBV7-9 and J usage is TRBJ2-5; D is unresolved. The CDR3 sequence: CASSTYSRQETQYF. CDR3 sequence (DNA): TGTGCCAGCAGCACCTACTCCCGCCAAGAGACCCAGTACTTC.